This TCR beta chain was identified during a study of cytomegalovirus exposure and HLA in healthy donors (dated by TCRdb to about 2017). Regarding the study in general: In an earlier analysis of 587 of the donors, around 300 Gb of sequence data and just under 120 million unique TCR beta sequences from 150 million to 200 million T cells were reported. Because of strong linkage in the cohort, roughly five DR-DQ haplotypes were treated as single units for association and clustering. Of the 300 to 450 genotyped donors, 65% to 90% fell in the genetic ancestry cluster associated with self-reported Caucasian donors. Genome-wide SNP genotypes for about 65% of the roughly 670 donors were used in a later genetic analysis, which treated that subset as a discovery cohort. Across 300 to 400 genotyped donors of the cohort, an average of about 240,000 unique TCR beta nucleotide sequences per donor were sequenced, and roughly 20% of those sequences were non-productive. Every discovery cohort repertoire had been produced on one sequencing platform. Besides the first cohort of 550 to 750 subjects, a separate validation cohort made up of around 120 different subjects was used. The study profiled the T cell repertoires of under 850 subjects by immunosequencing and related them to cytomegalovirus serostatus. Donor age, sex, ethnicity and CMV serostatus were collected together with the repertoire data. HLA typing covered class I and class II loci at four-digit resolution. Rather than using new phenotypic data, the later analysis identified candidate immune exposures from TCR beta sequences and from how often those sequences occurred across donors. The study combined high-throughput TCR immunosequencing, statistical association of individual TCRs with disease status, and machine learning to predict cytomegalovirus infection status. The aim of the study was to test whether cataloging public T cell receptors could identify signatures of past pathogen exposure. To study patterns of TCR occurrence, a later analysis re-analyzed previously published TCR beta repertoires from 600 to 750 donors and added high-resolution HLA genotyping. An earlier analysis of approximately 630 of the donors applied high-throughput TCR beta sequencing to assess whether each TCR beta V gene segment acted as functional or pseudogenic. An early release covering roughly 640 HLA-typed donors comprised approximately 300 gigabases of sequencing data and 65 million to 100 million unique TCR sequences. Typing coverage varied by locus: roughly 620-640 donors for A, B, C, DRB1 and DQB1; more than 500 for DQA1; some 610 for DPA1; around 450 for DPB1.

In regard to this clone: There is no known antigen for this receptor. Per-nucleotide qualities are absent, and no much larger clonotype sits a single base away.

The method was the immunoSEQ multiplex PCR assay. For the multiplex PCR, a mixture combining 60 forward primers for TCR Vbeta segments and 13 reverse primers for TCR Jbeta segments was used. A multiplex PCR assay on genomic DNA amplified the CDR3 region of rearranged TCR beta genes. On the Illumina HiSeq System, the amplified TCR beta libraries were sequenced as 87-base-pair reads. On the study's bioinformatics: A later analysis counted tens of millions of unique TCR beta chains across the 550 to 750 repertoires, and some 11 million of these chains were shared by at least two donors. Raw reads were error-corrected and collapsed into unique sequences with a nearest-neighbor algorithm that merged closely related sequences to remove PCR and sequencing errors. CDR3 sequences were aligned to IMGT reference sequences to assign V, D and J gene segments. Each retained sequence needed at least a six-nucleotide match to both a V gene segment and a J gene segment. A rearrangement counted as productive if the CDR3 had no stop codons and remained in frame with V and J, and every other rearrangement counted as non-productive. Following IMGT convention, CDR3 was defined as the stretch from the second conserved V-encoded cysteine up to the conserved J-encoded phenylalanine. In an earlier analysis of roughly 610 of the donors, sequences lacking an unambiguous match to a single V gene segment were excluded. An earlier analysis of fewer than 750 of the donors called V segments functional above 56.7% productive rearrangements and segregating when the between-donor standard deviation exceeded 5%. A statistical classification framework was built for diagnosing cytomegalovirus status from the catalog of TCR beta chain sequences. In a later analysis, V and J genes were assigned by comparing TCR nucleotide sequences against IMGT/GENE-DB human TR gene sequences. Using the TCRdist pipeline, a later analysis assigned CDR3 sequences along with most-parsimonious VDJ recombination scenarios. A later analysis defined each TCR beta chain by its CDR3 amino acid sequence plus V-gene family, and excluded reads lacking a unique V-gene family. A later analysis removed 450 to 600 highly shared, low-generation-probability nucleotide sequences to deal with suspected cross-contamination and a sequencing artifact. For each public chain, a later analysis derived a clonal expansion index from normalized ranks of inferred template counts within each repertoire. In a later analysis, generation probabilities were computed using a VDJ recombination model fitted to out-of-frame rearrangements, and the results were checked against IGoR. A later analysis scored TCR-TCR, TCR-HLA and TCR-CMV co-occurrence with hypergeometric tests, applying a repertoire-size bias correction to TCR pairs. False discovery rates were estimated in a later analysis by permuting HLA or CMV assignments 20 times. In a later analysis, co-occurring TCRs were grouped using DBSCAN, and TCRdist sequence similarity was added for clustering within HLA-allele-positive subsets. Repertoires with fewer than 30,000 or more than 120,000 public chains were left out of co-occurrence clustering, as were five repertoires with anomalous nucleotide sharing. Drawn from immuneACCESS, this table holds only the in-frame rearrangements with V and J called that TCRdb kept. Clones are partly lost; checked studies trace under half to an unresolved V gene and leave the rest unexplained. The V and J calls and clone size were taken over from that table, and D and trimming were inferred from the DNA. The sample table shows about 210,000 clones, and about 81% are seen once. 6% of the sample rests with the top ten.

The cohort comprised around 690 healthy bone marrow donors. All cohort members were sampled while nominally healthy, although unrecorded immune exposures were likely present. The donor was CMV seropositive and was included in the group of almost 300 seropositive cohort members. A peripheral blood sample was provided by each donor, and peripheral blood mononuclear cells were used for TCR beta sequencing. Genomic DNA extraction from the blood cell samples was performed with the Qiagen DNeasy Blood Extraction Kit. Overall results and qualifications from the work: Compared with the 666-donor mean, donors in an Asian-associated ancestry cluster had fewer N-insertions in productive TCRs, according to a later genetic analysis. Cytomegalovirus status was reported to be diagnosed by the classifier with high specificity and sensitivity in both the original and validation cohorts. When HLA alleles, especially DR and DQ, strongly co-occurred, attributing TCR associations to individual alleles was difficult. A later analysis associated about 18,000 TCR beta sequences with specific HLA alleles at a false discovery rate of 0.05. A later analysis found that TCR association rates varied across HLA loci, with DRB1 alleles showing the most associated TCRs and HLA-C alleles the fewest. According to a later analysis, parvovirus B19, influenza, CMV and Epstein-Barr virus appeared linked to several top co-occurrence clusters. A further reported finding was that TCR beta sequences accurately predicted the HLA-A and HLA-B alleles for most subjects in the first cohort. V-gene and J-gene trimming of TCR beta chains was associated with a missense DCLRE1C variant in a later genetic analysis, and the association was replicated in an independent cohort. The only immune exposure information available for the cohort was CMV serostatus. The earlier analysis of some 560 of the donors excluded 15 to 20 rarely observed V segments, including chromosome 9 orphons, because counts were too low. A later analysis found that most CMV-associated TCR beta chains appeared HLA-restricted, with HLA associations seemingly driven largely by CMV exposure. According to the authors, the approach could potentially be generalized to other disease states and immunological phenotypes. The study gave a list of some 150 TCR beta chains associated with cytomegalovirus. Correlated functional status among segregating V segments might be attributable to linkage disequilibrium, but an unknown experimental factor could not be ruled out. The sequencing pipeline was judged likely to have produced a cluster of highly shared sequence variants as a technical artifact. While some public TCRs were present in many individuals, most TCR sequences turned up only very rarely across donors. HLA typing was unavailable for some donors at each locus, so association tests used only the typed subset. Three of the identified cytomegalovirus-associated TCR beta chains were confirmed in vitro to be specific for cytomegalovirus antigens. In a later analysis, HLA-associated TCR beta chains were found to be more clonally expanded and to have lower generation probabilities than equally common non-associated chains. An earlier analysis of approximately 500 of the donors showed that most TCR beta V segments appeared in productive rearrangements either about 90% or about 30% of the time, which broadly matched IMGT annotations. Roughly uniform sequencing depth across donors was assumed in presence/absence analyses, although this assumption may not hold. The cohort was sequenced for TCR beta chains only, and without alpha or paired-chain data the features that could be detected were limited.

The sequence derives from a man aged 35 to 55 in good health and CMV-seropositive. Sequencing was performed on PBMCs.

In nucleotide form, the sequence is TGTGCCAGCAGTATTCGCAATGAGCAGTTCTTC. Translated, this gives CASSIRNEQFF. The chain uses TRBV2 and TRBJ2-1; the D gene is unclear. CDR1 and CDR2 are drawn from the germline V gene: SNHLY, FYNNEI. V is pared back by 5 bases and J by 6 bases, with 5 bases lying between the germline termini. Reading from cysteine to phenylalanine, the CDR3 counts 11 amino acids. This entry keeps only the CDR3 DNA: 33 bases, framed from base 1.